This T cell receptor (beta chain) was sequenced during a study of OX40 agonist ivuxolimab in advanced cancers. Study background: Three patients responded partially, comprising one with hepatocellular carcinoma and two with cutaneous melanoma.

Using immunoSEQ multiplex PCR, the repertoire was profiled, and TCRdb retains in-frame clones only, with some absent. The sample holds tens of thousands of clones, about 90% seen once. CDR3 length: 13 amino acids. Germline CDR1 reads LGHNA; CDR2 reads YNFKEQ. Trimming took off 1 base at V and 7 bases at J, with 8 bases between the two ends. The gene calls are TRBV4-2 and TRBJ1-5; no reliable D call. This TCR derives from an adult with an advanced solid tumor such as melanoma, head and neck, liver or kidney cancer. Sequencing was performed on CD4+ or CD8+ T cells sorted from blood, taken in a trial of the OX40 agonist ivuxolimab. The CDR3 DNA reads TGTGCCAGCAGCCAAGTCAAAGGCCAGCCCCAGCATTTT. Its translation: CASSQVKGQPQHF.